The clone carrying this T cell receptor (beta chain) occurred many times. This entry belongs to a study of human T cells and chemical hapten exposure. The CDR3 has 18 residues. Germline-derived CDR1 and CDR2 are SGHRS and YFSETQ. V gave up 0 bases and J gave up 0 bases, with 13 bases separating them. TCRdb redid the calling of the RACE reads with MiXCR, one entry per CDR3 protein. The sample contains approximately 120,000 distinct CDR3 sequences, 9.2% of which appear only once. Time point noted: patch test 2, 6 weeks after DPC sensitization. Treatment meaning: therapeutic diphenylcyclopropenone sensitization with weekly scalp DPC.

Sequenced material: whole blood, taken in connection with sensitization to the hapten diphenylcyclopropenone (DPC). The chain is built from TRBV5-1 and TRBJ1-6; no clear D. The receptor comes from a woman aged 40 to 50 with alopecia areata. Some clones in this sample may be carry-over from other donors' samples. CDR3 sequence reads: CASSLVVRASSYNSPLHF. The CDR3, as DNA: TGCGCCAGCAGCTTGGTTGTCAGAGCGAGCTCCTATAATTCACCCCTCCACTTT.